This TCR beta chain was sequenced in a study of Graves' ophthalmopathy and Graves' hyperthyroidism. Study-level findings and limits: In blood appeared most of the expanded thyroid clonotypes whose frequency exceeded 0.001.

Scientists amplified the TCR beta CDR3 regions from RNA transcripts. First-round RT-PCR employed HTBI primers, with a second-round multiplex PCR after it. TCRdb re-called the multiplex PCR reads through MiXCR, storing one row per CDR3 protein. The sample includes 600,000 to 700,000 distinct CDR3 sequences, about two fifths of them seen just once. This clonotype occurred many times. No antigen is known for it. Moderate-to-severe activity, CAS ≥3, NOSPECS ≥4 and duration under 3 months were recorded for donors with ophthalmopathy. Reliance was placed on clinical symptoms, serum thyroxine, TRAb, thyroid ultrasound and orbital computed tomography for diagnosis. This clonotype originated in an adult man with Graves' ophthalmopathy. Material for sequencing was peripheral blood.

The chain's CDR3 is CAIRDGGADEYEQYF. The CDR3 nucleotides are TGTGCCATCAGGGATGGGGGGGCGGACGAATACGAGCAGTACTTC. V is TRBV10-3 and J is TRBJ2-7, with D tentatively TRBD2 (7 bases). Germline CDR1 reads ENHRY; CDR2 reads SYGVKD. The length of the CDR3 is 15 residues. V was clipped by 6 bases and J by 4 bases, with 19 bases between them.